The 27 T cell receptor beta chains below come from one sample, sequenced in a study of T cell responses to AZD1222 COVID-19 vaccine. Clones were sequenced by immunoSEQ multiplex PCR, and TCRdb holds only the in-frame ones, with some missing. The data contain roughly 80,000 clones, approximately 87% of them singletons. The sample consisted of peripheral blood, taken on day 0 of MenACWY control vaccination. These receptor sequences come from an adult in good health.

The chain is built from TRBV6-5 and TRBJ1-1; 7 nucleotides agree with TRBD1. V lost 6 bases to trimming and J lost 3 bases; unmatched junction nucleotides: 4. This CDR3 is 13 amino acids long. CDR1 and CDR2 from the germline V gene are MNHEY and SVGAGI. CDR3 DNA: TGTGCCAGCAGGTTCGACAGGGACACTGAAGCTTTCTTT. Its translation: CASRFDRDTEAFF.

The chain links TRBV30 to TRBJ2-1; 8 nucleotides agree with TRBD2. The CDR3 length is 17 residues. Germline V gene data show CDR1 as GTSNPN and CDR2 as SVGIG (reference sequence). V shed 0 bases, J shed 0 bases, and the junction held 7 bases outside the gene matches. For the CDR3, the DNA is TGTGCCTGGAGTGTAGAGAGTAGCGGGACCTCCTACAATGAGCAGTTCTTC. It codes for CAWSVESSGTSYNEQFF.

This sequence joins TRBV19 and TRBJ1-1, with D uncertain. The germline V gene encodes CDR1 LNHDA and CDR2 SQIVND (reference sequence). Trimming stripped 6 bases from V and 3 bases from J, with 11 bases between. The CDR3 length is 13 residues. CDR3 in DNA: TGTGCCAGTAGCCCCGTCGAGGACACTGAAGCTTTCTTT. Its protein is CASSPVEDTEAFF.

The chain is built from TRBV28 and TRBJ2-5; unclear D gene. Germline CDR1 MDHEN, CDR2 SYDVKM. Trimming cost V 5 bases and J 5 bases, with 6 bases left between them. This CDR3 spans 11 amino acids. The CDR3 bases are TGTGCCAGCAGTGTCCAGGAGACCCAGTACTTC. Translating gives CASSVQETQYF.

The chain recombines TRBV6-2 or TRBV6-3 with TRBJ1-2, with D possibly matching TRBD1 (6 bases). Germline values: CDR1 MNHEY, CDR2 SVGEGT. CDR3 size: 16 residues. Trimming left V 0 bases short and J 4 bases short, with 15 bases between. The CDR3 DNA sequence: TGTGCCAGCAGTTACTCGTGGACAGTACTAGGCTATGGCTACACCTTC. Its translation: CASSYSWTVLGYGYTF.

The chain couples TRBV4-1 to TRBJ1-4; no clear D gene. Germline V gene sequence: CDR1 MGHRA, CDR2 YSYEKL. V dropped 4 bases and J dropped 4 bases, with 13 bases sitting between them. CDR3 length equals 15 residues. The CDR3 loop reads CASSPLELLNEKLFF. The CDR3 nucleotides are TGCGCCAGCAGCCCCCTGGAGCTCCTTAATGAAAAACTGTTTTTT.

CDR3 amino acids: CASSLSGGNVLTF. Here the CDR3 DNA reads TGTGCCAGCAGCCTCAGTGGAGGCAACGTCCTGACTTTC. The genes are TRBV7-3 and TRBJ2-6, with D maybe TRBD2 (5 bases). V was clipped by 5 bases and J by 9 bases, with 11 bases between them. The CDR3 contains 13 residues. Germline V gene lookup returns CDR1 SGHTA and CDR2 FQGTGA. The full variable domain, rest sourced from reference TRBV7-3 and TRBJ2-6, is GAGVSQTPSNKVTEKGKYVELRCDPISGHTALYWYRQSLGQGPEFLIYFQGTGAADDSGLPNDRFFAVRPEGSVSTLKIQRTERGDSAVYLCASSLSGGNVLTFGAGSRLTVL.

This chain joins TRBV25-1 and TRBJ1-2; D is possibly TRBD1 (5 bases). Germline V gene lookup returns CDR1 MGHDK and CDR2 SYGVNS. This CDR3 spans 14 amino acids. Trimming took 6 bases from V and 4 from J, leaving 15 bases between them. The CDR3 coding sequence is TGTGCCAGCAGCCGGGGGGACCCCCTCTATGGCTACACCTTC. Translation: CASSRGDPLYGYTF.

This chain uses TRBV3-1 (or the pseudogene TRBV3-2) with TRBJ2-3, with 9 nucleotides matching TRBD2. After removal of 0 bases from V and 3 bases from J, the junction contained 7 bases not matched to a gene. Germline-derived CDR1 and CDR2 are LGHDT and YNNKEL (reference sequence). The CDR3 totals 17 residues. Here the CDR3 DNA reads TGTGCCAGCAGCCAAGAGGTAGCGGGAGTGAGGACAGATACGCAGTATTTT. This encodes CASSQEVAGVRTDTQYF.

V usage is TRBV11-2 and J usage is TRBJ1-6; D is unclear. V lost 2 bases and J lost 9, with 11 bases in between. Per germline, CDR1 SGHAT and CDR2 FQNNGV. CDR3 length: 14 residues. CDR3 sequence reads: CASSLQTVVSPLHF. The CDR3 bases are TGTGCCAGCAGCTTACAGACCGTAGTTTCACCCCTCCACTTT.

This clone is a singleton in its sample. The chain couples TRBV28 to TRBJ1-6, with 8 bases matching TRBD1. V was pared by 5 bases and J by 7 bases, with 7 bases of the junction left unmatched. CDR1 MDHEN and CDR2 SYDVKM come from the germline V gene. The CDR3 consists of 15 residues. The CDR3 region is CASSPRRTGNSPLHF. CDR3 DNA: TGTGCCAGCAGTCCTCGACGGACAGGGAATTCACCCCTCCACTTT.

The chain carries TRBV28 and TRBJ2-1, with 7 positions matching TRBD1. The germline V gene has CDR1 MDHEN and CDR2 SYDVKM. The CDR3 contains 14 residues. With 6 bases clipped from V and 6 bases from J, the junction kept 8 bases outside the gene matches. CDR3 coding DNA: TGTGCCAGCAGGACCGGGACAGACCGCAATGAGCAGTTCTTC. This codes for CASRTGTDRNEQFF. Full variable domain (missing parts from reference TRBV28 and TRBJ2-1): DVKVTQSSRYLVKRTGEKVFLECVQDMDHENMFWYRQDPGLGLRLIYFSYDVKMKEKGDIPEGYSVSREKKERFSLILESASTNQTSMYLCASRTGTDRNEQFFGPGTRLTVL.

This chain joins TRBV28 and TRBJ2-5, with D possibly TRBD1 on 6 matching bases. Germline V lookup: CDR1 MDHEN, CDR2 SYDVKM. This CDR3 is built from 15 residues. V lost 7 bases, J lost 1 base, and 16 bases lay in between. The CDR3 coding sequence is TGTGCCAGCACCCCCTGGGGGCGGCCCCAAGAGACCCAGTACTTC. Translation gives CASTPWGRPQETQYF.

The gene calls are TRBV7-9 and TRBJ1-1; 8 positions agree with TRBD1. The J segment lost 2 bases and the V segment lost 5 bases, leaving 7 bases of the junction unmatched. This CDR3 has 15 residues. Germline V gene lookup returns CDR1 SEHNR and CDR2 FQNEAQ (reference sequence). The CDR3 bases are TGTGCCAGCAGCCTTATACAGGGGGTAAACACTGAAGCTTTCTTT. Amino acids: CASSLIQGVNTEAFF.

The chain has TRBV15 and TRBJ2-7; D is unclear. The germline gives CDR1 LNHNV, CDR2 YYDKDF (reference sequence). This CDR3 contains 12 residues. Between the trimmed V and J ends, which lost 2 bases and 4 bases, there was a span of 6 bases. The CDR3 DNA follows: TGTGCCACCAGCAGACTGGGTTACGAGCAGTACTTC. Translated, it gives CATSRLGYEQYF. Supplemented by reference TRBV15 and TRBJ2-7, the full variable domain reads DAMVIQNPRYQVTQFGKPVTLSCSQTLNHNVMYWYQQKSSQAPKLLFHYYDKDFNNEADTPDNFQSRRPNTSFCFLDIRSPGLGDTAMYLCATSRLGYEQYFGPGTRLTVT.

V usage is TRBV19 and J usage is TRBJ1-5; D remains unclear. Germline loops: CDR1 LNHDA, CDR2 SQIVND (reference sequence). Deletions cut 7 bases from V and 1 base from J, with 11 bases between. The CDR3 runs to 14 residues. The CDR3 sequence: CASTPSGSNQPQHF. The CDR3 DNA reads as TGTGCCAGTACCCCCAGTGGCAGCAATCAGCCCCAGCATTTT.

The chain recombines TRBV4-2 with TRBJ2-1, with D perhaps matching TRBD2 (5 bases). In germline, CDR1 is LGHNA, CDR2 YNFKEQ. Deletions cut 3 bases from V and 1 base from J, with 13 bases between. The CDR3 sequence is 16 residues long. CDR3 nucleotide sequence: TGTGCCAGCAGCCACGAACCAGCGGAGTCCTACAATGAGCAGTTCTTC. The encoded protein is CASSHEPAESYNEQFF.

CDR3 sequence (DNA): TGTGCCAGCAGCTTAGGCACTTACAATGAGCAGTTCTTC. The encoded protein is CASSLGTYNEQFF. The V gene is TRBV7-9, the J gene TRBJ2-1; D gene unclear. The CDR3 consists of 13 residues. CDR1 is SEHNR and CDR2 is FQNEAQ in the germline V gene (reference sequence). The V end was cut by 1 base, the J end by 4 bases, with 5 bases between.

The chain is built from TRBV7-3 and TRBJ1-3, with 9 bases that match TRBD1. Looked up from germline, CDR1 is SGHTA and CDR2 is FQGTGA. With 2 bases clipped from V and 1 base from J, the junction kept 0 bases outside the gene matches. The CDR3 extends over 15 amino acids. In DNA, the CDR3 is TGTGCCAGCAGCTTAGGGACAGGGTCTGGAAACACCATATATTTT. It encodes CASSLGTGSGNTIYF.

The CDR3 spells CASLDSTEQYF. Here the CDR3 DNA reads TGTGCCAGCCTGGACAGTACAGAGCAGTACTTC. The chain couples TRBV6-5 to TRBJ2-7; weak D call: TRBD1 (6 bases). Germline loops: CDR1 MNHEY, CDR2 SVGAGI. V was trimmed by 8 bases and J by 7 bases, leaving 12 bases between them. This CDR3 has 11 amino acids.

Only one count was recorded for this clone. This chain connects TRBV2 to TRBJ1-1, with D perhaps matching TRBD1 (5 bases). Per germline, CDR1 SNHLY and CDR2 FYNNEI. With 2 bases removed from V and 4 bases from J, the gap between germline ends came to 23 bases. This CDR3 contains 18 residues. In nucleotides, the CDR3 is TGTGCCAGCAGTGAAAATCCCAGGGTCGTTGGGAAGGGCACTGAAGCTTTCTTT. This codes for CASSENPRVVGKGTEAFF.

This sequence joins TRBV5-6 and TRBJ2-7, with D possibly TRBD1 on 6 matching bases. The CDR3 covers 16 residues. Deletions cut 3 bases from V and 2 bases from J, with 18 bases between. CDR1 is SGHDT, CDR2 YYEEEE, per germline. CDR3 protein: CASSSQGTLVTYEQYF. CDR3 in DNA: TGTGCCAGCAGCTCCCAGGGGACCCTGGTGACCTACGAGCAGTACTTC.

The gene calls are TRBV7-3 and TRBJ2-3, with TRBD2 as a possible D gene (5 bases). There are 16 residues in the CDR3. Deletions cut 4 bases from V and 0 bases from J, with 14 bases between. The germline V gene has CDR1 SGHTA and CDR2 FQGTGA. The CDR3 DNA reads as TGTGCCAGCAGCTCCAAGAGCGGAGGAAGCACAGATACGCAGTATTTT. This translates into CASSSKSGGSTDTQYF.

The V gene is TRBV11-2, the J gene TRBJ2-7; a weak D match, TRBD2 (6 bases). The CDR3 loop spans 15 amino acids. The V and J ends lost 5 bases and 2 bases respectively, with 16 bases between them. Germline V gives CDR1 SGHAT, CDR2 FQNNGV. The CDR3 DNA reads TGTGCCAGCAGCCCGAGCATAGCGGAGGCCTACGAGCAGTACTTC. Protein product: CASSPSIAEAYEQYF.

The J gene is TRBJ2-5, the V gene TRBV9; maybe TRBD2 (6 bases). Germline V gives CDR1 SGDLS, CDR2 YYNGEE. V dropped 0 bases and J dropped 4 bases, with 10 bases sitting between them. The CDR3 covers 14 residues. The CDR3 is CASSVEGGTETQYF. CDR3 DNA sequence: TGTGCCAGCAGCGTAGAAGGAGGGACAGAGACCCAGTACTTC.

This clone has just one count. This chain joins TRBV6-6 and TRBJ2-5, with 11 positions matching TRBD1. Germline lookup yields CDR1 MNHNY and CDR2 SVGAGI (reference sequence). J lost 5 bases, V lost 6 bases, and 5 bases had no gene match. This CDR3 spans 14 amino acids. Here the CDR3 reads CASRWTGGWETQYF. The CDR3 coding sequence is TGTGCCAGCAGGTGGACAGGGGGCTGGGAGACCCAGTACTTC.

The V call is TRBV5-1, the J call TRBJ1-5; TRBD1 aligns across 7 bases. Germline V CDR1 and CDR2: SGHRS, YFSETQ. Losses at the gene ends were 0 bases for V and 10 bases for J; bases not matched to a gene: 10. The CDR3 is made up of 15 amino acids. CDR3: CASSLGGQGVGPQHF. For the CDR3, the DNA is TGCGCCAGCAGCTTGGGGGGCCAGGGGGTCGGACCCCAGCATTTT.